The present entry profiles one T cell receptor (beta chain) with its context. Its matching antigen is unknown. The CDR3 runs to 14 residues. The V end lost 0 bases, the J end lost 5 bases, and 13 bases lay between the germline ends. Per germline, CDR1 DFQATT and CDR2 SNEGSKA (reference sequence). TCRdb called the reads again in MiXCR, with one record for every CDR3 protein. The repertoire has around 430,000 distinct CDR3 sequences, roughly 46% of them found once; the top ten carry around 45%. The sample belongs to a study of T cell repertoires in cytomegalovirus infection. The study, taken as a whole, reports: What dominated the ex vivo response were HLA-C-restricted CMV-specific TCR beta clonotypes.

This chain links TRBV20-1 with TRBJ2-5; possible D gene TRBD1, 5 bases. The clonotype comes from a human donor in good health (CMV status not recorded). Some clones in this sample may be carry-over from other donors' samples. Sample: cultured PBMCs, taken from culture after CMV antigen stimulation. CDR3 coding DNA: TGCAGTGCTAGAGAGGGGATAGGGGTTGAGACCCAGTACTTC. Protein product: CSAREGIGVETQYF.